Below are 7 T cell receptor beta chains sequenced from a single sample in a study of T cell clusters in autoimmune cytopenias. TRB amplification used 200 to 250 ng of peripheral blood genomic DNA. TRB rearrangements were amplified by touch-down multiplex PCR with mixed TRB-A/B primers. Reanalyzing the multiplex PCR reads, TCRdb keeps one entry per CDR3 protein, without DNA. The sample has roughly 7,000 distinct CDR3 sequences. The same specimen was also included in a second study, on T cell repertoires in aging, cancer and after chemotherapy.

Specimen: peripheral blood. The receptors were gathered from a human donor in good health.

This clonotype ranks as medium-sized in terms of frequency. The chain is built from TRBV19 and TRBJ2-2; checking the TCRdb D call of TRBD1 is not possible without DNA. The CDR3 is 12 amino acids. Germline V gene sequence: CDR1 LNHDA, CDR2 SQIVND (reference sequence). The CDR3 spells CASTPNTGELFF.

The rearrangement uses TRBV12-3 or TRBV12-4 and TRBJ1-1; the TRBD1 assignment by TCRdb is unverifiable without DNA. This CDR3 is built from 13 residues. The CDR3 loop reads CASSLGPNTEAFF.

The CDR3 region is CASSGSDRGRFGYTF. The chain is built from TRBV6-1 and TRBJ1-2; TCRdb outputs TRBD1, but without DNA this stays unchecked. CDR3 length equals 15 residues. CDR1 MNHNS and CDR2 SASEGT come from the germline V gene.

This clonotype is deemed medium-sized by its frequency. The V and J genes are TRBV6-1 and TRBJ2-7; with no DNA, the TCRdb D assignment of TRBD1 cannot be verified. The CDR3 length is 13 residues. Germline loops: CDR1 MNHNS, CDR2 SASEGT. CDR3 amino acids: CASAYRGFYEQYF.

The chain combines TRBV15 with TRBJ1-6. CDR3 size: 13 residues. The germline V gene encodes CDR1 LNHNV and CDR2 YYDKDF (reference sequence). Here the CDR3 reads CATSSSKDSPLHF.

Judged by frequency, this clonotype is medium-sized (0.01 to 0.1%). The chain is built from TRBV19 and TRBJ2-1; as DNA is missing, the TRBD2 call by TCRdb cannot be tested. Per germline, CDR1 LNHDA and CDR2 SQIVND (reference sequence). This CDR3 spans 14 amino acids. CDR3 sequence: CASNYGTSGNEQFF.

Considering frequency, this clonotype is medium-sized. This chain's CDR3 is CSVDDRKGTEAFF. The genes are TRBV29-1 and TRBJ1-1. This CDR3 region has 13 residues. The germline CDR1 and CDR2 sequences are SQVTM and ANQGSEA.